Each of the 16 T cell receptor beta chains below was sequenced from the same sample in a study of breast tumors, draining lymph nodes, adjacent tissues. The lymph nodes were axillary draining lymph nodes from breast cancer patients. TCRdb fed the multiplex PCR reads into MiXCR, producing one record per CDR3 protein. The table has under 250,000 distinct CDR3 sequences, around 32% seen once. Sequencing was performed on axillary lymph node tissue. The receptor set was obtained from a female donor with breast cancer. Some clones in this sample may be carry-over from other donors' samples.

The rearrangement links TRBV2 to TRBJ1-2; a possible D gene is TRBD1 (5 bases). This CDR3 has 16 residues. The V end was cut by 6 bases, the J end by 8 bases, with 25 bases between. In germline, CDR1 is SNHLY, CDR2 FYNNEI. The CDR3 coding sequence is TGTGCCAGCAGCCGGAGGGGAGGAATAAGCGGGGGAGGCTACACCTTC. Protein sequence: CASSRRGGISGGGYTF.

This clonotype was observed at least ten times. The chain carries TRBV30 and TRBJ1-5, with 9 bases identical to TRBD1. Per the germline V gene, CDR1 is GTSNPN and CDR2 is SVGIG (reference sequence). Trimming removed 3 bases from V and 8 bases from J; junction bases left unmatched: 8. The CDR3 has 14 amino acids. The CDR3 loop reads CAWSPRQGGKPQHF. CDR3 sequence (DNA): TGTGCCTGGAGCCCTCGACAGGGGGGTAAGCCCCAGCATTTT. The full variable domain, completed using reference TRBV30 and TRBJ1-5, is SQTIHQWPATLVQPVGSPLSLECTVEGTSNPNLYWYRQAAGRGLQLLFYSVGIGQISSEVPQNLSASRPQDRQFILSSKKLLLSDSGFYLCAWSPRQGGKPQHFGDGTRLSIL.

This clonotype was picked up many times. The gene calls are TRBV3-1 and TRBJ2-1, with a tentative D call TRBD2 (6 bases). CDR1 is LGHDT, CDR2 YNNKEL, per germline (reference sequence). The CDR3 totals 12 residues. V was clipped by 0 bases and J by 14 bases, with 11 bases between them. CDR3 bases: TGTGCCAGCAGCCAAGACACGGGGGAAGAGTTCTTC. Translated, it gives CASSQDTGEEFF.

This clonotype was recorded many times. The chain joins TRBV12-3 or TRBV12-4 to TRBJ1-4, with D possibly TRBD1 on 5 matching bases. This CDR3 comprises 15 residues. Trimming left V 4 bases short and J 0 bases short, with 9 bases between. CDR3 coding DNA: TGTGCCAGCAGTTGGGGGGGGGCAACTAATGAAAAACTGTTTTTT. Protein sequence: CASSWGGATNEKLFF.

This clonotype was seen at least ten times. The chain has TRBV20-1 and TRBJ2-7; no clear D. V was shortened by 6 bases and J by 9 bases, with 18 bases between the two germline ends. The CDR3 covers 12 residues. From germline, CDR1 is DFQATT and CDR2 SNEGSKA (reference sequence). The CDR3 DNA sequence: TGCAGTGCCACAACATACGATTGGGGGCAGTACTTC. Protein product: CSATTYDWGQYF.

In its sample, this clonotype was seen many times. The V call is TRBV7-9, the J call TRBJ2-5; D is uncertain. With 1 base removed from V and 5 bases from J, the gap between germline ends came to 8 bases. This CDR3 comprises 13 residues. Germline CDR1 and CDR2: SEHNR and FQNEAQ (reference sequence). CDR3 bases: TGTGCCAGCAGCTTAGTCAAGGAGGAGACCCAGTACTTC. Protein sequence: CASSLVKEETQYF.

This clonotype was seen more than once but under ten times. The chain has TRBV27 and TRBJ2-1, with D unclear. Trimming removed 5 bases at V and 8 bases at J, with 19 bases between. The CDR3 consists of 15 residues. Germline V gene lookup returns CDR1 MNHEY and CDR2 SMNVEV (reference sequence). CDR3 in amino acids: CASSLTTLGLDEQFF. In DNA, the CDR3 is TGTGCCAGCAGTCTTACCACCCTAGGTTTGGATGAGCAGTTCTTC.

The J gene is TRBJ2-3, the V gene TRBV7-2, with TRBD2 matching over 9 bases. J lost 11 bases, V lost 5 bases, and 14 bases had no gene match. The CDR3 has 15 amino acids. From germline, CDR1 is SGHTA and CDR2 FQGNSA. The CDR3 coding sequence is TGTGCCAGCAGCCCCGGGACTAGCCATAGCAATGAGCAGTATTTT. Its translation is CASSPGTSHSNEQYF. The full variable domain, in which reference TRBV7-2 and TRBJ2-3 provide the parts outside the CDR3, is GAGVSQSPSNKVTEKGKDVELRCDPISGHTALYWYRQSLGQGLEFLIYFQGNSAPDKSGLPSDRFSAERTGGSVSTLTIQRTQQEDSAVYLCASSPGTSHSNEQYFGPGTRLTVL.

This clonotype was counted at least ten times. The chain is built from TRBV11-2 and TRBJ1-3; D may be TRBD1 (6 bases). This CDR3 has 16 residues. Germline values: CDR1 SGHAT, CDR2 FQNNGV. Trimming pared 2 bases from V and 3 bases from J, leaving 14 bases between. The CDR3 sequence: CASSLLSGGFGNTIYF. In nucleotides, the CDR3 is TGTGCCAGCAGCTTATTGTCGGGGGGCTTTGGAAACACCATATATTTT. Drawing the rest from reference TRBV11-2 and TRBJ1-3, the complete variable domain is EAGVAQSPRYKIIEKRQSVAFWCNPISGHATLYWYQQILGQGPKLLIQFQNNGVVDDSQLPKDRFSAERLKGVDSTLKIQPAKLEDSAVYLCASSLLSGGFGNTIYFGEGSWLTVV.

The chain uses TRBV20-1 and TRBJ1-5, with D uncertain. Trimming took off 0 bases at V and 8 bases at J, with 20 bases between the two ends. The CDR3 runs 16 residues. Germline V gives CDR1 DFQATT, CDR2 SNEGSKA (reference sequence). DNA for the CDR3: TGCAGTGCTAGAGATCCAAGACTAGCGGGAGAGAAGCCCCAGCATTTT. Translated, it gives CSARDPRLAGEKPQHF.

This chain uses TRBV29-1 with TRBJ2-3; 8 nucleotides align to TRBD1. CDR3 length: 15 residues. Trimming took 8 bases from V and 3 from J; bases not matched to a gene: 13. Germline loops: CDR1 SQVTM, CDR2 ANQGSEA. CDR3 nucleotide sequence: TGCAGCTTAGAACGGCAGGGGGCGACGACAGATACGCAGTATTTT. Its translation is CSLERQGATTDTQYF.

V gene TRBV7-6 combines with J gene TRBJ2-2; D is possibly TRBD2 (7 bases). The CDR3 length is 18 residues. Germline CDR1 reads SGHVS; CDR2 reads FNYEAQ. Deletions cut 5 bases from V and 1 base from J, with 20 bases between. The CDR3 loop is CASSLAGGGSGNTGELFF. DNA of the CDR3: TGTGCCAGCAGCCTGGCTGGGGGCGGGAGTGGGAACACCGGGGAGCTGTTTTTT.

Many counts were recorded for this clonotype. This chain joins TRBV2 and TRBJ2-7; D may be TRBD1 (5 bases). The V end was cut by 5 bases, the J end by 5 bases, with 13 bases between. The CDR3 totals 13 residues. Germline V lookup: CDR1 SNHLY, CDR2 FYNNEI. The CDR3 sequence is CASSSRANHEQYF. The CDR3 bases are TGTGCCAGCAGTAGCAGGGCTAACCACGAGCAGTACTTC.

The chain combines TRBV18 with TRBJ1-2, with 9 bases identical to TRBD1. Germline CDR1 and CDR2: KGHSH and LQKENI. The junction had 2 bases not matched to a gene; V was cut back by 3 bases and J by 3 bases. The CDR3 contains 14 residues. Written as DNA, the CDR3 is TGTGCCAGCTCACCGGGACAGGGTTACTATGGCTACACCTTC. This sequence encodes CASSPGQGYYGYTF. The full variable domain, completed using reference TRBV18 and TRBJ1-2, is NAGVMQNPRHLVRRRGQEARLRCSPMKGHSHVYWYRQLPEEGLKFMVYLQKENIIDESGMPKERFSAEFPKEGPSILRIQQVVRGDSAAYFCASSPGQGYYGYTFGSGTRLTVV.

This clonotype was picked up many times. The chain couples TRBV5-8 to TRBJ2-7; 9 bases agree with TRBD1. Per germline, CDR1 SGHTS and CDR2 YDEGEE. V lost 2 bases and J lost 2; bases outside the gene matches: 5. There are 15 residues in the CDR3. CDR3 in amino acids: CASSLPGQGTYEQYF. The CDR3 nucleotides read TGTGCCAGCAGCTTACCGGGACAGGGCACCTACGAGCAGTACTTC.

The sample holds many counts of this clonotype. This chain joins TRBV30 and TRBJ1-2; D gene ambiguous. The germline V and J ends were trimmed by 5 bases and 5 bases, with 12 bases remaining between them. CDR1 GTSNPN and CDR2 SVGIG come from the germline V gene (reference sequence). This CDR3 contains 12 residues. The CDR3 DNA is TGTGCCTGGGACCGGATCGGGTATGGCTACACCTTC. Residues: CAWDRIGYGYTF.